Presented here are 10 T cell receptor beta chains from one specimen sequenced in a study of molecular identifiers for immune sequencing clone quantification. TCRdb redid the calling of the PCR reads with MiXCR, one entry per CDR3 protein. The table includes about 640,000 distinct CDR3 sequences, nearly 20% detected once. Material for sequencing was naive CD8+ T cells from blood, with Jurkat cell RNA spiked in. Subset of the sample: FACS-sorted CD8+CD4-CCR7+CD45RA+ naive T cells. These receptors were obtained from a human donor in good health. Some libraries in this study had Jurkat cell RNA spiked in.

There are many counts of this clonotype. The V and J genes are TRBV9 and TRBJ2-1; 9 bases are a match to TRBD2. Trimming at V came to 0 bases and at J to 4 bases, leaving 5 bases not matched to a gene. The CDR3 has 16 residues. In germline, CDR1 is SGDLS, CDR2 YYNGEE. The CDR3 reads CASSVDAGGSYNEQFF. As DNA, the CDR3 is TGTGCCAGCAGCGTAGACGCGGGAGGGTCGTACAATGAGCAGTTCTTC.

This clonotype was detected many times. The chain carries TRBV4-1 and TRBJ2-5, with no clear D. The CDR3 totals 13 residues. V lost 6 bases and J lost 1, with 9 bases in between. The germline CDR1 and CDR2 sequences are MGHRA and YSYEKL. CDR3 sequence: CASSSPSQETQYF. The CDR3 DNA sequence: TGCGCCAGCAGTTCACCTTCCCAAGAGACCCAGTACTTC.

In its sample, this clonotype was seen many times. The V call is TRBV25-1, the J call TRBJ2-2; no firm D call. CDR1 is MGHDK, CDR2 SYGVNS, per germline. V lost 4 bases to trimming and J lost 11 bases, with 14 bases between them. The CDR3 covers 13 residues. This CDR3 is CASSVLDWVELFF. The CDR3 region has the DNA TGTGCCAGCAGTGTTCTTGACTGGGTAGAGCTGTTTTTT.

The V gene is TRBV20-1, the J gene TRBJ2-7, with 10 bases matching TRBD2. Germline trimming cut 8 bases from V and 1 base from J; bases unmatched to any gene: 5. In germline, CDR1 is DFQATT, CDR2 SNEGSKA (reference sequence). This CDR3 is built from 13 residues. CDR3 amino acids: CSTKLAGSYEQYF. CDR3 sequence (DNA): TGCAGTACTAAACTAGCGGGATCCTACGAGCAGTACTTC.

This clonotype was seen ten or more times. This chain joins TRBV27 and TRBJ2-3; D might be TRBD1 or TRBD2, each matching 5 bases. V lost 3 bases, J lost 0 bases, and 22 bases lay in between. CDR1 is MNHEY, CDR2 SMNVEV, per germline (reference sequence). The CDR3 contains 19 residues. The CDR3, as DNA: TGTGCCAGCAGTTTCCAAAGTCCTTTGGGGGAAGCTAGCACAGATACGCAGTATTTT. Its translation: CASSFQSPLGEASTDTQYF.

Comment on this clonotype: Being one base from a much bigger clone, this may be a read error. This chain joins TRBV6-2 or TRBV6-3 and TRBJ1-1; a weak D match, TRBD1 (5 bases). CDR3 length equals 19 residues. From germline, CDR1 is MNHEY and CDR2 SVGEGT. Between the trimmed V and J ends, which lost 2 bases and 2 bases, there was a span of 24 bases. CDR3 DNA sequence: TGTGCCAGCAGTTACGGATTGGGTCCCATGGGGGGACTTAACACTGAAGCTTTCTTT. It yields the protein CASSYGLGPMGGLNTEAFF.

In this sample, this clonotype turned up a few times. The V and J genes are TRBV11-2 and TRBJ2-3; D might be TRBD1 (5 bases). The V gene lost 2 bases and the J gene lost 4 bases, with 7 bases spanning the gap. The CDR3 is made up of 13 amino acids. Germline lookup yields CDR1 SGHAT and CDR2 FQNNGV. In DNA, the CDR3 is TGTGCCAGCAGCTTATCAGGGCCAGATACGCAGTATTTT. Translation: CASSLSGPDTQYF.

About this clonotype: Just one base apart from a much larger clone, this may be a read error. This rearrangement joins TRBV4-2 to TRBJ2-3; D might be TRBD1 (6 bases). The V and J ends lost 1 base and 0 bases respectively, with 17 bases between them. The germline V gene has CDR1 LGHNA and CDR2 YNFKEQ. The CDR3 runs to 18 residues. CDR3: CASSQGFLQGPSTDTQYF. CDR3 DNA: TGTGCCAGCAGCCAAGGTTTCCTTCAGGGGCCAAGCACAGATACGCAGTATTTT.

This clonotype has ten or more counts. The rearrangement uses TRBV7-3 and TRBJ1-1, with 12 bases fitting TRBD1. V lost 5 bases and J lost 5; bases outside the gene matches: 9. Germline CDR1 reads SGHTA; CDR2 reads FQGTGA. CDR3 size: 16 residues. The CDR3 DNA sequence: TGTGCCAGCAGCCCTCGGGACAGGGGGCGCGGGACTGAAGCTTTCTTT. This encodes CASSPRDRGRGTEAFF.

Worth noting for this clonotype: A much larger clone lies one base from this, so it may be a read error. This chain uses TRBV3-1 with TRBJ2-5; D is undetermined. Trimming took 1 base from V and 5 from J, leaving 11 bases between them. Germline-derived CDR1 and CDR2 are LGHDT and YNNKEL (reference sequence). The CDR3 covers 14 residues. CDR3 region: CASSQVADNETQYF. The CDR3 nucleotides read TGTGCCAGCAGCCAAGTGGCAGATAACGAGACCCAGTACTTC.